This passage covers 21 T cell receptor beta chains from one sample sequenced in a study of blood T cell repertoires in COVID-19. The protocol was immunoSEQ multiplex PCR, while the TCRdb copy is restricted to in-frame clones and leaves out a portion. The table records under 250,000 clones, 80% to 90% of them present only once. The sequenced material came from PBMCs or T cells enriched from blood (not recorded which). These receptor sequences come from a young woman in a cohort exposed to, infected with or recovered from COVID-19 (not recorded which).

This chain joins TRBV24-1 and TRBJ1-5, with 8 bases matching TRBD1. V trimming: 3 bases; J trimming: 3 bases; junction bases outside the gene matches: 3. CDR3 size: 15 residues. The V gene's germline CDR1 is KGHDR and CDR2 SFDVKD. The CDR3 sequence is CATSDDRGPNQPQHF. DNA for the CDR3: TGTGCCACCAGTGATGACAGGGGACCCAATCAGCCCCAGCATTTT.

The J gene is TRBJ1-1, the V gene TRBV5-8; 7 bases are shared with TRBD1. CDR1 is SGHTS and CDR2 is YDEGEE in the germline V gene. The CDR3 is 15 amino acids. V gave up 0 bases and J gave up 6 bases; unmatched junction bases: 8. The CDR3 region has the DNA TGTGCCAGCAGCTTGGAGGGGGCGGGGGGGGCTGAAGCTTTCTTT. Encoded protein: CASSLEGAGGAEAFF.

The chain employs TRBV5-8 and TRBJ1-1, with D unresolved. V gave up 1 base and J gave up 1 base, with 8 bases separating them. Germline V gives CDR1 SGHTS, CDR2 YDEGEE. The CDR3 runs 14 residues. The DNA of the CDR3 is TGTGCCAGCAGCTTGAGGGAGAGGAACACTGAAGCTTTCTTT. This codes for CASSLRERNTEAFF.

Remarks on this clone: The same CDR3 arises from other DNA sequences in this sample as well. The rearrangement joins TRBV28 to TRBJ1-1; no definite D call. Per the germline V gene, CDR1 is MDHEN and CDR2 is SYDVKM. Trimming took 5 bases from V and 1 from J, leaving 11 bases between them. The CDR3 extends over 14 amino acids. The CDR3 spells CASSPGLANTEAFF. The DNA for the CDR3 is TGTGCCAGCAGTCCGGGATTGGCGAACACTGAAGCTTTCTTT. Complete variable domain (other parts from reference TRBV28 and TRBJ1-1): DVKVTQSSRYLVKRTGEKVFLECVQDMDHENMFWYRQDPGLGLRLIYFSYDVKMKEKGDIPEGYSVSREKKERFSLILESASTNQTSMYLCASSPGLANTEAFFGQGTRLTVV.

On this clone itself: A read error may produce the germline difference seen at one junction end. J is TRBJ1-2 and V is TRBV12-3 or TRBV12-4; 8 positions match TRBD1. This CDR3 is 13 amino acids long. The CDR3 nucleotides read TGTGCCAGCAGGCCGGGACAGGACCCCATTCGGGCCTTC. Its protein product is CASRPGQDPIRAF.

This clone came up once. The V call is TRBV6-5, the J call TRBJ1-2; maybe TRBD1 (5 bases). V shed 7 bases and J shed 4 bases, with 16 bases lying between them. Germline CDR1 MNHEY, CDR2 SVGAGI. This CDR3 is 14 amino acids long. The CDR3 here is CASKPQLQVYGYTF. CDR3 DNA: TGTGCCAGCAAGCCTCAGCTACAGGTCTATGGCTACACCTTC.

This chain connects TRBV5-4 to TRBJ1-2; D might be TRBD1 (5 bases). Germline V gene sequence: CDR1 SGHNT, CDR2 YYREEE (reference sequence). The CDR3 runs 15 residues. The V end was cut by 2 bases, the J end by 5 bases, with 16 bases between. The CDR3 loop is CASSFIERQLYGYTF. The CDR3 DNA reads as TGTGCCAGCAGCTTTATCGAAAGACAGCTATATGGCTACACCTTC.

The rearrangement links TRBV10-3 to TRBJ2-3, with D possibly being TRBD2 (6 bases). This CDR3 comprises 13 residues. From germline, CDR1 is ENHRY and CDR2 SYGVKD. With 6 bases removed from V and 4 bases from J, the gap between germline ends came to 11 bases. The CDR3 DNA follows: TGTGCCATCAGCCGGGACTTACCAGATACGCAGTATTTT. Translating gives CAISRDLPDTQYF.

The chain links TRBV4-1 to TRBJ1-1, with TRBD1 as a possible D gene (6 bases). The CDR3 runs to 13 residues. The germline V and J ends were trimmed by 2 bases and 7 bases, with 11 bases remaining between them. The germline V gene has CDR1 MGHRA and CDR2 YSYEKL. CDR3 in DNA: TGCGCCAGCAGCCAACCGAACAGGGTTGAAGCTTTCTTT. Protein product: CASSQPNRVEAFF.

This clone was observed a handful of times. This rearrangement joins TRBV6-1 to TRBJ1-5; D might be TRBD1 (5 bases). Trimming left V 0 bases short and J 5 bases short, with 14 bases between. The CDR3 spans 16 residues. The V gene's germline CDR1 is MNHNS and CDR2 SASEGT. The CDR3 loop reads CASSEALRRVDQPQHF. The CDR3 bases are TGTGCCAGCAGTGAAGCCCTGCGCAGGGTTGATCAGCCCCAGCATTTT.

The V and J genes are TRBV4-2 and TRBJ2-7; 11 bases match TRBD2. V gave up 0 bases and J gave up 4 bases; unmatched junction bases: 5. CDR3 length: 16 residues. Germline V gives CDR1 LGHNA, CDR2 YNFKEQ. CDR3 amino acids: CASSQDPSSGGYEQYF. Written as DNA, the CDR3 is TGTGCCAGCAGCCAAGATCCCTCTAGCGGGGGGTACGAGCAGTACTTC.

The chain employs TRBV11-2 and TRBJ1-6; D remains ambiguous. CDR3 length equals 11 residues. Looked up from germline, CDR1 is SGHAT and CDR2 is FQNNGV. Trimming took off 3 bases at V and 12 bases at J, with 6 bases between the two ends. The CDR3 nucleotides are TGTGCCAGCAGCTTTTCGGGACCCCTCCACTTT. Protein: CASSFSGPLHF.

The rearrangement joins TRBV6-4 to TRBJ1-1; 7 bases fit TRBD1. This CDR3 has 14 residues. Germline CDR1 reads MRHNA; CDR2 reads SNTAGT. J gave up 11 bases and V 4 bases, and 13 bases lay outside the gene matches. The CDR3 DNA follows: TGTGCCAGCAGTGCCTACGAGGGGGCAGGGGAGGCTTTCTTT. Its protein is CASSAYEGAGEAFF.

V usage is TRBV5-1 and J usage is TRBJ2-1, with TRBD1 matching 7 bases. Germline values: CDR1 SGHRS, CDR2 YFSETQ. V shed 4 bases, J shed 5 bases, and the junction held 6 bases outside the gene matches. CDR3 length equals 14 residues. CDR3 residues: CASSQGQPNNEQFF. The CDR3 DNA reads as TGCGCCAGCAGCCAGGGACAGCCCAACAATGAGCAGTTCTTC.

The J gene is TRBJ2-2, the V gene TRBV19, with 8 positions matching TRBD1. V shed 3 bases and J 6 bases; nucleotides not matched to a gene: 6. Germline CDR1 and CDR2: LNHDA and SQIVND (reference sequence). The length of the CDR3 is 15 residues. DNA of the CDR3: TGTGCCAGTAGTATGTGGGGACAGGCCCCCGGGGAGCTGTTTTTT. Its protein product is CASSMWGQAPGELFF.

V and J are TRBV2 and TRBJ1-4; 7 nucleotides line up with TRBD1. The CDR3 runs 15 residues. Trimming cost V 4 bases and J 5 bases; bases outside gene matches: 7. The V gene's germline CDR1 is SNHLY and CDR2 FYNNEI. The CDR3 region has the DNA TGTGCCAGCAGTGCCCCGGGACAGAGAAATGAAAAACTGTTTTTT. It codes for CASSAPGQRNEKLFF. The whole variable domain, remainder taken from reference TRBV2 and TRBJ1-4, is EPEVTQTPSHQVTQMGQEVILRCVPISNHLYFYWYRQILGQKVEFLVSFYNNEISEKSEIFDDQFSVERPDGSNFTLKIRSTKLEDSAMYFCASSAPGQRNEKLFFGSGTQLSVL.

The chain joins TRBV29-1 to TRBJ1-1; the match to TRBD1 covers 10 bases. This CDR3 is 15 amino acids long. V shed 3 bases and J 4 bases; nucleotides not matched to a gene: 8. Germline V gene data show CDR1 as SQVTM and CDR2 as ANQGSEA. CDR3 DNA sequence: TGCAGCGTTGACCAGACAGGGGGCGATCCCACTGAAGCTTTCTTT. Protein product: CSVDQTGGDPTEAFF.

This clone came up once. The chain is built from TRBV6-2 or TRBV6-3 and TRBJ2-2; unclear D gene. CDR3 length: 13 amino acids. V was cut by 2 bases and J by 7 bases, with 8 bases left in between. CDR1 is MNHEY, CDR2 SVGEGT, per germline. DNA of the CDR3: TGTGCCAGCAGTTACACAGAAGGCGGGGAGCTGTTTTTT. This gives the protein CASSYTEGGELFF.

For the CDR3, the DNA is TGTGCCAGCAGTTTATCTGCGCAAGCTAACTATGGCTACACCTTC. It is translated as CASSLSAQANYGYTF. The V call is TRBV27, the J call TRBJ1-2; D gene unclear. CDR3 size: 15 residues. The V and J ends lost 0 bases and 0 bases respectively, with 8 bases between them. Looked up from germline, CDR1 is MNHEY and CDR2 is SMNVEV (reference sequence).

The V and J genes are TRBV19 and TRBJ2-1; D not resolved. CDR3 length equals 14 residues. The V gene lost 1 base and the J gene lost 8 bases, with 12 bases spanning the gap. CDR1 LNHDA and CDR2 SQIVND come from the germline V gene (reference sequence). The CDR3 spells CASSIGAWMDEQFF. Here the CDR3 DNA reads TGTGCCAGTAGTATAGGGGCCTGGATGGATGAGCAGTTCTTC.

J is TRBJ1-6 and V is TRBV30; D call uncertain. V lost 1 base and J 5 bases, leaving 12 bases between the germline ends. Germline-derived CDR1 and CDR2 are GTSNPN and SVGIG (reference sequence). The CDR3 totals 15 residues. The CDR3 coding sequence is TGTGCCTGGAGTGAAGGCAGACATCATAATTCACCCCTCCACTTT. Residues: CAWSEGRHHNSPLHF.